One sample yielded the 16 T cell receptor beta chains listed below, sequenced in a study of patients and donors after allogeneic stem cell transplantation. TCRdb re-analysed the RT-PCR reads in MiXCR, keeping a single row per CDR3 protein. The repertoire holds about a million distinct CDR3 sequences, with approximately 18% as singletons. Material: blood, either unsorted or a sorted T cell fraction (not recorded which). All receptors derive from a human donor who was either an allogeneic HSCT recipient or a stem cell or donor lymphocyte infusion donor (not recorded which). It is not recorded whose cells these are; they may come from a transplant donor.

In its sample, this clonotype was seen a few times. The genes are TRBV11-2 and TRBJ2-7; TRBD2 matches 7 bases. With V trimmed by 4 bases and J by 0 bases, 6 bases remained unmatched. Germline assignment: CDR1 SGHAT and CDR2 FQNNGV. The CDR3 consists of 15 residues. CDR3 in DNA: TGTGCCAGCAGCTACACTAGCGTCGGCTCCTACGAGCAGTACTTC. This encodes CASSYTSVGSYEQYF. The full variable domain, in which reference TRBV11-2 and TRBJ2-7 provide the parts outside the CDR3, is EAGVAQSPRYKIIEKRQSVAFWCNPISGHATLYWYQQILGQGPKLLIQFQNNGVVDDSQLPKDRFSAERLKGVDSTLKIQPAKLEDSAVYLCASSYTSVGSYEQYFGPGTRLTVT.

This clonotype showed up many times. The rearrangement uses TRBV12-3 or TRBV12-4 and TRBJ2-2; D uncertain. Trimming cost V 1 base and J 8 bases, with 11 bases left between them. CDR3 length: 14 residues. CDR3 sequence (DNA): TGTGCCAGCAGTTTAGTCCAGTTCAGGGGGGAGCTGTTTTTT. This codes for CASSLVQFRGELFF.

The chain's CDR3 is CSSGTGRSNYGYTF. In DNA form, the CDR3 reads TGCAGTAGCGGGACAGGGCGTTCTAACTATGGCTACACCTTC. This chain connects TRBV20-1 to TRBJ1-2, with 9 nucleotides matching TRBD1. CDR1 and CDR2 (germline): DFQATT, SNEGSKA (reference sequence). V dropped 8 bases and J dropped 0; count of bases not matched to a gene: 7. The CDR3 covers 14 residues.

This clonotype was observed a few times. The V call is TRBV19, the J call TRBJ1-5; tentative D call: TRBD1 (6 bases). CDR1 and CDR2 (germline): LNHDA, SQIVND (reference sequence). V lost 6 bases to trimming and J lost 0 bases, with 12 bases between them. CDR3 length equals 15 residues. The CDR3 loop reads CASSFGQNSNQPQHF. In DNA, the CDR3 is TGTGCCAGTAGCTTCGGACAGAATAGCAATCAGCCCCAGCATTTT.

The V call is TRBV14, the J call TRBJ2-7; D uncertain. Germline CDR1 is SGHDN and CDR2 is FVKESK. V was cut by 0 bases and J by 4 bases, with 10 bases left in between. CDR3 length: 14 residues. CDR3 protein: CASSQENKNYEQYF. The DNA of the CDR3 is TGTGCCAGCAGCCAAGAGAACAAGAATTACGAGCAGTACTTC. Combining the CDR3 with reference TRBV14 and TRBJ2-7 gives the whole variable domain EAGVTQFPSHSVIEKGQTVTLRCDPISGHDNLYWYRRVMGKEIKFLLHFVKESKQDESGMPNNRFLAERTGGTYSTLKVQPAELEDSGVYFCASSQENKNYEQYFGPGTRLTVT.

This clonotype was observed a handful of times. This rearrangement joins TRBV12-3 or TRBV12-4 to TRBJ1-2; no reliable D call. CDR3 length: 15 residues. Trimming left V 5 bases short and J 4 bases short, with 17 bases between. The CDR3 region has the DNA TGTGCCAGCAGTCAGCAATATCCCGACCTCTATGGCTACACCTTC. It specifies CASSQQYPDLYGYTF.

V is TRBV9 and J is TRBJ2-1, with no clear D. Germline V lookup: CDR1 SGDLS, CDR2 YYNGEE. This CDR3 is built from 16 residues. V was shortened by 0 bases and J by 2 bases, with 12 bases between the two germline ends. CDR3 protein: CASSVVGTLPYNEQFF. CDR3 nucleotides: TGTGCCAGCAGCGTAGTGGGAACCCTCCCCTACAATGAGCAGTTCTTC.

J is TRBJ1-1 and V is TRBV12-3 or TRBV12-4; D might be TRBD1 (5 bases). Deletions cut 7 bases from V and 7 bases from J, with 16 bases between. The CDR3 is 13 amino acids. The CDR3 nucleotides read TGTGCCAGCATTCCAACAGGAGAAAATGAAGCTTTCTTT. As protein: CASIPTGENEAFF.

This clonotype has just a few counts. The chain joins TRBV4-1 to TRBJ1-2; D is unresolved. The CDR3 contains 14 residues. Looked up from germline, CDR1 is MGHRA and CDR2 is YSYEKL. With 0 bases removed from V and 0 bases from J, the gap between germline ends came to 5 bases. This CDR3 reads CASSQERANYGYTF. The CDR3 DNA follows: TGCGCCAGCAGCCAAGAAAGAGCTAACTATGGCTACACCTTC.

This chain connects TRBV21-1 to TRBJ2-3. TRBV21-1 is designated a pseudogene. The CDR3 sequence is 13 residues long. The CDR3 protein is CASSPIRTDTQYF. CDR3 in DNA: TGTGCCAGCAGCCCCATTCGGACCGATACGCAGTATTTT.

V gene TRBV4-2 combines with J gene TRBJ2-1; D is ambiguous. This CDR3 spans 12 amino acids. The V and J ends lost 1 base and 7 bases respectively, with 5 bases between them. Germline V gene data show CDR1 as LGHNA and CDR2 as YNFKEQ. The CDR3 region has the DNA TGTGCCAGCAGCCAAGCAATGAATGAGCAGTTCTTC. This encodes CASSQAMNEQFF.

This chain connects TRBV6-2 or TRBV6-3 to TRBJ1-2; the D gene is possibly TRBD1 (5 bases). The CDR3 is 16 amino acids. Germline V gene data show CDR1 as MNHEY and CDR2 as SVGEGT. The ends were cut back, 0 bases at V and 4 bases at J, with 15 bases in the middle. Here the CDR3 DNA reads TGTGCCAGCAGTTACTCGGGTCGAACCGGGACCTATGGCTACACCTTC. Amino acids: CASSYSGRTGTYGYTF.

The chain uses TRBV11-1 and TRBJ2-1; D gene unclear. V was trimmed by 11 bases and J by 0 bases, leaving 26 bases between them. CDR1 and CDR2 from the germline V gene are SGHAT and FQDESV (reference sequence). The CDR3 is 18 amino acids. CDR3 coding DNA: TGTGCCGGCGGCAGTAAACCTTACGAGCCGGGCTCCTACAATGAGCAGTTCTTC. This codes for CAGGSKPYEPGSYNEQFF.

This clonotype was seen more than once but under ten times. This rearrangement joins TRBV12-3 or TRBV12-4 to TRBJ2-7; TRBD2 aligns across 7 bases. The CDR3 runs 16 residues. V lost 5 bases, J lost 0 bases, and 10 bases stayed unmatched. The CDR3 sequence: CASSRAGESPSYEQYF. The CDR3 DNA is TGTGCCAGCAGTAGGGCGGGAGAGTCCCCCTCCTACGAGCAGTACTTC.

The rearrangement joins TRBV20-1 to TRBJ2-3; the match to TRBD2 covers 10 bases. Unmatched junction bases numbered 9, after V lost 2 bases and J lost 4 bases. The germline CDR1 and CDR2 sequences are DFQATT and SNEGSKA (reference sequence). The CDR3 runs to 16 residues. The CDR3 loop reads CSARPRLAGVADTQYF. CDR3 coding DNA: TGCAGTGCTAGACCCAGGCTAGCGGGAGTCGCAGATACGCAGTATTTT.

This clonotype was seen a handful of times. The chain links TRBV25-1 to TRBJ2-7; TRBD2 matches 14 bases. CDR3 size: 16 residues. The germline V gene encodes CDR1 MGHDK and CDR2 SYGVNS. Trimming removed 4 bases from V and 5 bases from J; junction bases left unmatched: 7. In DNA form, the CDR3 reads TGTGCCAGCAGTGCCGTGGGACTAGCGGGAGAAAACGAGCAGTACTTC. Protein sequence: CASSAVGLAGENEQYF.